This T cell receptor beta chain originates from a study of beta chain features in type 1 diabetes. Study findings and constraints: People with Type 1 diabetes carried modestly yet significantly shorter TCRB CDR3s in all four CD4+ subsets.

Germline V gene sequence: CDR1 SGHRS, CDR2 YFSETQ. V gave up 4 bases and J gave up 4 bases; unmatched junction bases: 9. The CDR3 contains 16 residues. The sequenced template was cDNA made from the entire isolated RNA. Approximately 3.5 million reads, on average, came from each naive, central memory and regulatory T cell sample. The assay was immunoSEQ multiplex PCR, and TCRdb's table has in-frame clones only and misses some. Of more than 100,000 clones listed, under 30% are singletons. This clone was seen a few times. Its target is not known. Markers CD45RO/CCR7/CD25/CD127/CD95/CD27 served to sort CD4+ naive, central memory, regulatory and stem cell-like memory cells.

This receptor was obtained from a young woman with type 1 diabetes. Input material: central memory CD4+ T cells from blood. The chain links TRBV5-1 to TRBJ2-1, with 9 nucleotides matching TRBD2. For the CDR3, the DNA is TGCGCCAGCAGCCTCGCCCCGACTAGCGGATACAATGAGCAGTTCTTC. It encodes CASSLAPTSGYNEQFF.